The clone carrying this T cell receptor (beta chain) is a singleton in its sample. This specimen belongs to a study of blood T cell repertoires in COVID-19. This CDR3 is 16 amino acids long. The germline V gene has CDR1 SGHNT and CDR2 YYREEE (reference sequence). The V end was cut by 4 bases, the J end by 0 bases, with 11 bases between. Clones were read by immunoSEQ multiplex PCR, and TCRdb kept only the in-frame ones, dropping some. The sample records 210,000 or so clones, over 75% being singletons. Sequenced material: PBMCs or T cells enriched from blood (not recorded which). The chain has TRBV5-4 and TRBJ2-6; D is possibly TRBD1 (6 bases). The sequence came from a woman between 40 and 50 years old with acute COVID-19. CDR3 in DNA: TGTGCCAGCAGCCTCGTACAGGGCTCTGGGGCCAACGTCCTGACTTTC. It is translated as CASSLVQGSGANVLTF.